This is a list of T cell receptor beta chains from one sample in a study of blood T cells in healthy people across ages. MiXCR, run by TCRdb on the 5' RACE reads, gives a single entry per CDR3 protein. The sample carries 550,000 to 750,000 distinct CDR3 sequences, around a fifth recorded once. Sample: blood. Receptors originate from a man between 70 and 80 years old in good health. CDR3s include the opening cysteine and the closing phenylalanine or tryptophan. D genes are given only for firm matches. Where a row states a size, it is once, few, many or the class of an expanded clone; other rows omit it.

TRBJ2-1 16 NA TRBV5-1 NA CASSLAGGLVSNEQFF TGCGCCAGCAGCTTGGCCGGGGGGCTAGTGAGCAATGAGCAGTTCTTC
TRBJ2-1 14 few TRBV20-1 TRBD2 CSAIQREPLNEQFF TGCAGTGCTATTCAGCGGGAGCCCCTTAATGAGCAGTTCTTC
TRBJ2-6 15 many TRBV6-5 NA CATLGPSSGANVLTF TGTGCCACACTGGGACCCAGCTCTGGGGCCAACGTCCTGACTTTC
TRBJ2-7 17 NA TRBV12-3/TRBV12-4 TRBD2 CASSLGVTSGIFYEQYF TGTGCCAGCAGTTTAGGTGTGACTAGCGGGATTTTTTACGAGCAGTACTTC
TRBJ2-7 15 few TRBV18 TRBD2 CASSPGLASPYEQYF TGTGCCAGCTCACCGGGACTAGCTTCGCCCTACGAGCAGTACTTC
TRBJ2-4 18 once TRBV28 TRBD1 CASSKPGQGFGAKNIQYF TGTGCCAGCAGTAAACCGGGACAGGGGTTCGGGGCCAAAAACATTCAGTACTTC
TRBJ2-5 13 NA TRBV5-4 TRBD2 CASSVTSGETQYF TGTGCCAGCAGCGTGACTAGCGGCGAGACCCAGTACTTC
TRBJ2-7 15 NA TRBV2 TRBD2 CASSLTSGITYEQYF TGTGCCAGCAGTCTGACTAGCGGGATTACCTACGAGCAGTACTTC
TRBJ1-3 13 few TRBV29-1 NA CSVHRESGNTIYF TGCAGCGTGCACCGAGAATCTGGAAACACCATATATTTT
TRBJ2-5 14 once TRBV7-2 NA CASSLVFNQETQYF TGTGCCAGCAGCTTAGTGTTTAACCAAGAGACCCAGTACTTC